This T cell receptor (beta chain) was documented in a study of T cell responses to AZD1222 COVID-19 vaccine. Notes on the study in general: Among vaccine-associated CD4 TCRs, coverage spanned spike, with dominance at 160-218 and 743-854.

Assay used: immunoSEQ multiplex PCR; TCRdb lists only in-frame clones, some missing. The table shows around 140,000 clones, with roughly 92% occurring only once. As for this clone: Antigen specificity is unknown.

J gave up 4 bases and V 1 base, and 6 bases lay outside the gene matches. The CDR3 runs 14 residues. CDR1 and CDR2 from the germline V gene are GTSNPN and SVGIG (reference sequence). This TCR derives from an adult in good health. The chain recombines TRBV30 with TRBJ1-2, with 7 bases identical to TRBD1. The sequencing here drew on peripheral blood, taken on day 0 of AZD1222 vaccination. The CDR3 bases are TGTGCCTGGAGTGGGGAGACAGGGACCTATGGCTACACCTTC. This encodes CAWSGETGTYGYTF.